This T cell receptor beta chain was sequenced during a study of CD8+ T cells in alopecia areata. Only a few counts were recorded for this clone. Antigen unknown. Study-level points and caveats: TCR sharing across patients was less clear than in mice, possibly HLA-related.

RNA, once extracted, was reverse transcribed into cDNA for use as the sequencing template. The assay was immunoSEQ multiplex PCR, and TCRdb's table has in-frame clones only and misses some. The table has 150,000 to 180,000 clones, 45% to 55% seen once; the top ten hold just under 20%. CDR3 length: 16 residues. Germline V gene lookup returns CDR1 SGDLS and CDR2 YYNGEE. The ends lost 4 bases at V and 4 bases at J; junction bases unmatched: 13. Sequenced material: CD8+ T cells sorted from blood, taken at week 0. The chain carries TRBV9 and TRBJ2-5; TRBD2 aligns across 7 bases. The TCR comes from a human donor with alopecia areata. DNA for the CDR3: TGTGCCAGCAGCCCGAGGGGAGTGGGACTACCAGAGACCCAGTACTTC. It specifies CASSPRGVGLPETQYF.